These T cell receptor beta chains were read from a single sample in a study of blood T cell repertoires in COVID-19. Only in-frame clones appear in the TCRdb table, and some are missing; sequencing was by immunoSEQ multiplex PCR. The sample holds about 140,000 clones, more than 65% seen once. Sequences were obtained from peripheral blood. The receptors originated from a human donor in a cohort sampled during active COVID-19. CDR3s include the opening cysteine and the closing phenylalanine or tryptophan. Each record gives: V gene, J gene, D gene, clone size, CDR3 DNA, CDR3 protein. The D gene is left open where the match is weak. Clone sizes are given selectively: once, few, many, or a class where the clone is expanded.

V gene: TRBV3-1/TRBV3-2; J gene: TRBJ1-3; D gene: TRBD1; clone size: once; CDR3 DNA: TGTGCCAGCAGCCAAGATATACCCCGGGGACAGGGGATGGGTGGAAACACCATATATTTT; CDR3 protein: CASSQDIPRGQGMGGNTIYF
V gene: TRBV9; J gene: TRBJ1-6; D gene: TRBD1; clone size: once; CDR3 DNA: TGTGCCAGCAGCGTCGCCGGGACAGGGGATTCACCCCTCCACTTT; CDR3 protein: CASSVAGTGDSPLHF
V gene: TRBV6-5; J gene: TRBJ1-1; D gene: -; clone size: -; CDR3 DNA: TGTGCCAGCAGTTCTCCAGACAGGAGCACTGAAGCTTTCTTT; CDR3 protein: CASSSPDRSTEAFF
V gene: TRBV27; J gene: TRBJ2-7; D gene: -; clone size: -; CDR3 DNA: TGTGCCAGCAGTCTAGGTTACACCTACGAGCAGTACTTC; CDR3 protein: CASSLGYTYEQYF
V gene: TRBV27; J gene: TRBJ1-1; D gene: TRBD1; clone size: -; CDR3 DNA: TGTGCCAGCAGTTGGACAGGGGGGAAAACTGAAGCTTTCTTT; CDR3 protein: CASSWTGGKTEAFF
V gene: TRBV7-6; J gene: TRBJ2-3; D gene: TRBD2; clone size: once; CDR3 DNA: TGTGCCAGCAGCTTAGCCTCAACTAGCGGGGGGAGCACAGATACGCAGTATTTT; CDR3 protein: CASSLASTSGGSTDTQYF
V gene: TRBV5-1; J gene: TRBJ2-7; D gene: -; clone size: -; CDR3 DNA: TGCGCCAGCAGTTTTGCAGGGGCCGTAACCTACGAGCAGTACTTC; CDR3 protein: CASSFAGAVTYEQYF
V gene: TRBV25-1; J gene: TRBJ1-1; D gene: -; clone size: -; CDR3 DNA: TGTGCCAGCAGTGTTCCGGGACAGAACACTGAAGCTTTCTTT; CDR3 protein: CASSVPGQNTEAFF
V gene: TRBV19; J gene: TRBJ1-6; D gene: -; clone size: -; CDR3 DNA: TGTGCCAGTAGTATAAACAGGGAGAGATGGTCACCCCTCCACTTT; CDR3 protein: CASSINRERWSPLHF
V gene: TRBV2; J gene: TRBJ2-6; D gene: -; clone size: -; CDR3 DNA: TGTGCCAGCAGTGAAGGACAGTTCTCTGGGGCCAACGTCCTGACTTTC; CDR3 protein: CASSEGQFSGANVLTF
V gene: TRBV15; J gene: TRBJ2-3; D gene: -; clone size: -; CDR3 DNA: TGTGCCACCAGCAGAGATCCAGCAGATACGCAGTATTTT; CDR3 protein: CATSRDPADTQYF
V gene: TRBV5-4; J gene: TRBJ2-1; D gene: TRBD2; clone size: few; CDR3 DNA: TGTGCCAGCAGCATTAGCGGGGGGCCCGTCAATGAGCAGTTCTTC; CDR3 protein: CASSISGGPVNEQFF
V gene: TRBV7-9; J gene: TRBJ1-2; D gene: TRBD1; clone size: -; CDR3 DNA: TGTGCCAGCAGCAGTTCAGGGACAGGGATGCATGGCTACACCTTC; CDR3 protein: CASSSSGTGMHGYTF
V gene: TRBV12-3/TRBV12-4; J gene: TRBJ1-2; D gene: -; clone size: -; CDR3 DNA: TGTGCCAGCAGTTTAAACAGGGTCGATGGCTACACCTTC; CDR3 protein: CASSLNRVDGYTF
V gene: TRBV12-3/TRBV12-4; J gene: TRBJ2-1; D gene: -; clone size: -; CDR3 DNA: TGTGCCAGCAGTTTTGGGGGAGGTAATGAGCAGTTCTTC; CDR3 protein: CASSFGGGNEQFF
V gene: TRBV7-2; J gene: TRBJ2-5; D gene: TRBD1; clone size: -; CDR3 DNA: TGTGCCAGCAGCTTGACAGGGAGAGGGGAGACCCAGTACTTC; CDR3 protein: CASSLTGRGETQYF
V gene: TRBV11-2; J gene: TRBJ2-5; D gene: -; clone size: -; CDR3 DNA: TGTGCCAGCAGCGGGGAGGCCGCCGGGACCCAGTACTTC; CDR3 protein: CASSGEAAGTQYF
V gene: TRBV11-2; J gene: TRBJ2-5; D gene: -; clone size: -; CDR3 DNA: TGTGCCAGCAGCTTATCACAGAGCCCCCCCGAGACCCAGTACTTC; CDR3 protein: CASSLSQSPPETQYF
V gene: TRBV6-5; J gene: TRBJ2-7; D gene: -; clone size: -; CDR3 DNA: TGTGCCAGCAGTTCAGGGTGGGACTACGAGCAGTACTTC; CDR3 protein: CASSSGWDYEQYF
V gene: TRBV2; J gene: TRBJ1-6; D gene: -; clone size: -; CDR3 DNA: TGTGCCAGCAGTGAAGCGAGGACAGATAATTCACCCCTCCACTTT; CDR3 protein: CASSEARTDNSPLHF
V gene: TRBV19; J gene: TRBJ1-1; D gene: -; clone size: many; CDR3 DNA: TGTGCCAGTAGTATCTGGGGGCGGAACACTGAAGCTTTCTTT; CDR3 protein: CASSIWGRNTEAFF
V gene: TRBV19; J gene: TRBJ2-7; D gene: TRBD1; clone size: -; CDR3 DNA: TGTGCCAGTAGCCGTTCCGGACAGGGGTCCTACGAGCAGTACTTC; CDR3 protein: CASSRSGQGSYEQYF
V gene: TRBV10-1; J gene: TRBJ2-3; D gene: TRBD1; clone size: -; CDR3 DNA: TGCGCCAGCAGTGACTTGACAGGGGACACAGATACGCAGTATTTT; CDR3 protein: CASSDLTGDTDTQYF
V gene: TRBV18; J gene: TRBJ2-7; D gene: -; clone size: once; CDR3 DNA: TGTGCCAGCTCACCGGAGAGATCCTACTACGAGCAGTACTTC; CDR3 protein: CASSPERSYYEQYF
V gene: TRBV6-5; J gene: TRBJ1-1; D gene: TRBD1; clone size: -; CDR3 DNA: TGTGCCAGCAGTCTCCTGGGACAGGGCACTGAAGCTTTCTTT; CDR3 protein: CASSLLGQGTEAFF
V gene: TRBV18; J gene: TRBJ1-1; D gene: -; clone size: -; CDR3 DNA: TGTGCCAGCTCACCAGCAGGCCAAGGCACTGAAGCTTTCTTT; CDR3 protein: CASSPAGQGTEAFF
V gene: TRBV9; J gene: TRBJ2-7; D gene: -; clone size: -; CDR3 DNA: TGTGCCAGCAGCGTAGAGAGGGGGTCGTGGGAGCAGTACTTC; CDR3 protein: CASSVERGSWEQYF
V gene: TRBV19; J gene: TRBJ2-2; D gene: TRBD1; clone size: once; CDR3 DNA: TGTGCCAGTAGGGACAGGGGGCGTGACACCGGGGAGCTGTTTTTT; CDR3 protein: CASRDRGRDTGELFF
V gene: TRBV28; J gene: TRBJ1-1; D gene: TRBD1; clone size: -; CDR3 DNA: TGTGCCAGCAGTTTAGCGACAGGGGGCAACACTGAAGCTTTCTTT; CDR3 protein: CASSLATGGNTEAFF
V gene: TRBV15; J gene: TRBJ2-3; D gene: TRBD2; clone size: -; CDR3 DNA: TGTGCCACCAGCGGACTGACTAGCGGGGGCACAGATACGCAGTATTTT; CDR3 protein: CATSGLTSGGTDTQYF
V gene: TRBV29-1; J gene: TRBJ2-3; D gene: -; clone size: once; CDR3 DNA: TGCAGCTCTGGATACGGGGGACCTACAGATACGCAGTATTTT; CDR3 protein: CSSGYGGPTDTQYF
V gene: TRBV7-7; J gene: TRBJ2-3; D gene: TRBD2; clone size: -; CDR3 DNA: TGTGCTAGCAGCCGCGGGGTAGCGGGAACCGGGGATACGCAGTATTTT; CDR3 protein: CASSRGVAGTGDTQYF
V gene: TRBV9; J gene: TRBJ2-1; D gene: TRBD1; clone size: -; CDR3 DNA: TGTGCCAGCAGCGTAGCCAGGGGGCGATCCTACAATGAGCAGTTCTTC; CDR3 protein: CASSVARGRSYNEQFF
V gene: TRBV5-6; J gene: TRBJ1-1; D gene: -; clone size: -; CDR3 DNA: TGTGCCAGCAGCTTTGAAGGGGAGGGGGACACTGAAGCTTTCTTT; CDR3 protein: CASSFEGEGDTEAFF
V gene: TRBV5-8; J gene: TRBJ2-2; D gene: -; clone size: once; CDR3 DNA: TGTGCCAGCAGCCCCGGACAGCCCGCCGGGGAGCTGTTTTTT; CDR3 protein: CASSPGQPAGELFF
V gene: TRBV5-4; J gene: TRBJ2-7; D gene: -; clone size: -; CDR3 DNA: TGTGCCAGCAGCTTGGAACTAGGTCGATCCTACGAGCAGTACTTC; CDR3 protein: CASSLELGRSYEQYF
V gene: TRBV5-1; J gene: TRBJ2-2; D gene: TRBD1; clone size: -; CDR3 DNA: TGCGCCAGCAGCCCCCGACAGGGGATGAACACCGGGGAGCTGTTTTTT; CDR3 protein: CASSPRQGMNTGELFF
V gene: TRBV24-1; J gene: TRBJ1-3; D gene: -; clone size: -; CDR3 DNA: TGTGCCACCAGTCACAGCTTTGGAAACACCATATATTTT; CDR3 protein: CATSHSFGNTIYF
V gene: TRBV7-9; J gene: TRBJ1-6; D gene: -; clone size: -; CDR3 DNA: TGTGCCAGCAGCCGACTGGACAGTTATAATTCACCCCTCCACTTT; CDR3 protein: CASSRLDSYNSPLHF
V gene: TRBV7-9; J gene: TRBJ1-6; D gene: TRBD1; clone size: -; CDR3 DNA: TGTGCCAGCAGCACACAGGGGACCCGGGGCAATTCACCCCTCCACTTT; CDR3 protein: CASSTQGTRGNSPLHF
V gene: TRBV10-1; J gene: TRBJ1-2; D gene: -; clone size: -; CDR3 DNA: TGCGCCAGCAGTGAGGAGCCTAACTATGGCTACACCTTC; CDR3 protein: CASSEEPNYGYTF
V gene: TRBV29-1; J gene: TRBJ1-5; D gene: -; clone size: few; CDR3 DNA: TGCAGCGCGTCGACAGAATTAAATCAGCCCCAGCATTTT; CDR3 protein: CSASTELNQPQHF
V gene: TRBV11-3; J gene: TRBJ2-1; D gene: -; clone size: -; CDR3 DNA: TGTGCCAGCAGCCTAGGGGGTGCAGGGAACCATGAGCAGTTCTTC; CDR3 protein: CASSLGGAGNHEQFF
V gene: TRBV25-1; J gene: TRBJ2-1; D gene: TRBD2; clone size: -; CDR3 DNA: TGTGCCAGCGGGTCCGGGGGGGCGAGCTCCTACAATGAGCAGTTCTTC; CDR3 protein: CASGSGGASSYNEQFF
V gene: TRBV19; J gene: TRBJ2-5; D gene: -; clone size: -; CDR3 DNA: TGTGCCAGTAGTATTCGGGGGGCTGGAGAGACCCAGTACTTC; CDR3 protein: CASSIRGAGETQYF
V gene: TRBV3-1/TRBV3-2; J gene: TRBJ2-5; D gene: TRBD1; clone size: -; CDR3 DNA: TGTGCCAGCAGCCATTTTGAGACAAGGACAGGGAAGCGAGAGACCCAGTACTTC; CDR3 protein: CASSHFETRTGKRETQYF